These 27 T cell receptor beta chains originate from one sample sequenced in a study of chemoradiotherapy in HPV16-positive cancers. TCRdb keeps only in-frame clones here, not all; method: immunoSEQ multiplex PCR. The table has thousands of clones, just over 90% seen once. Sequenced material: tumor tissue, taken from a patient who underwent chemoradiotherapy. The receptors were gathered from a human donor with HPV-associated anogenital cancer.

J is TRBJ2-4 and V is TRBV11-3, with 8 bases that match TRBD1. The trim removed 5 bases at V and 7 bases at J, leaving 4 bases unmatched. This CDR3 region has 13 residues. CDR1 and CDR2 from the germline V gene are SGHNT and YENEEA. In DNA form, the CDR3 reads TGTGCCAGCAGCACAGGACAGGGTAACATTCAGTACTTC. The encoded protein is CASSTGQGNIQYF.

The chain joins TRBV7-2 to TRBJ1-5, with D possibly being TRBD1 (6 bases). V shed 4 bases and J shed 3 bases, with 7 bases lying between them. The CDR3 is 13 residues long. CDR1 and CDR2 (germline): SGHTA, FQGNSA. The CDR3 nucleotides are TGTGCCAGCAGCTACAGGGCCAATCAGCCCCAGCATTTT. This translates into CASSYRANQPQHF.

This clone came up once. J is TRBJ2-7 and V is TRBV25-1, with no clear D. The length of the CDR3 is 13 residues. Trimming took 3 bases from V and 0 from J, leaving 6 bases between them. Per germline, CDR1 MGHDK and CDR2 SYGVNS. The CDR3 DNA sequence: TGTGCCAGCAGTGATGGGATCTCCTACGAGCAGTACTTC. Encoded protein: CASSDGISYEQYF.

This chain connects TRBV30 to TRBJ1-5; unclear D gene. The CDR3 runs 13 residues. In germline, CDR1 is GTSNPN, CDR2 SVGIG (reference sequence). V lost 0 bases, J lost 4 bases, and 7 bases lay in between. The CDR3 spells CAWSVRVNQPQHF. CDR3 nucleotides: TGTGCCTGGAGTGTACGTGTGAATCAGCCCCAGCATTTT.

The chain is built from TRBV4-1 and TRBJ1-2, with D unclear. The V end lost 4 bases, the J end lost 5 bases, and 8 bases lay between the germline ends. The CDR3 covers 12 residues. In germline, CDR1 is MGHRA, CDR2 YSYEKL. The DNA of the CDR3 is TGCGCCAGCAGCCCGGACGGATATGGCTACACCTTC. Its protein is CASSPDGYGYTF.

The gene calls are TRBV6-5 and TRBJ1-2, with D maybe TRBD1 (5 bases). Trimming left V 0 bases short and J 7 bases short, with 9 bases between. The germline V gene has CDR1 MNHEY and CDR2 SVGAGI. CDR3 length: 13 residues. The CDR3 is CASSYSSGGGYTF. The CDR3 nucleotides are TGTGCCAGCAGTTACTCGTCCGGGGGTGGCTACACCTTC.

This clone turned up a few times. V gene TRBV9 combines with J gene TRBJ2-7; the match to TRBD2 covers 7 bases. CDR1 SGDLS and CDR2 YYNGEE come from the germline V gene. V trimming: 4 bases; J trimming: 5 bases; junction bases outside the gene matches: 12. The CDR3 is 15 residues long. The CDR3 loop reads CASSPRGGSSHEQYF. Here the CDR3 DNA reads TGTGCCAGCAGCCCCCGGGGAGGGTCATCCCACGAGCAGTACTTC.

V is TRBV19 and J is TRBJ1-2; maybe TRBD1 (5 bases). The length of the CDR3 is 14 residues. Germline loops: CDR1 LNHDA, CDR2 SQIVND (reference sequence). The ends were cut back, 6 bases at V and 5 bases at J, with 16 bases in the middle. The CDR3 DNA follows: TGTGCCAGTAGGCCGGGACTCTCCTTGTATGGCTACACCTTC. Encoded protein: CASRPGLSLYGYTF.

This chain uses TRBV7-9 with TRBJ1-2, with TRBD1 matching over 7 bases. The CDR3 runs to 15 residues. J was trimmed by 2 bases and V by 5 bases; bases with no gene match: 8. Per the germline V gene, CDR1 is SEHNR and CDR2 is FQNEAQ (reference sequence). The CDR3 coding sequence is TGTGCCAGCAGCCCCCCACAGGGGACGAACTATGGCTACACCTTC. Protein product: CASSPPQGTNYGYTF.

The chain joins TRBV7-8 to TRBJ2-2; 14 bases fit TRBD2. This CDR3 is built from 17 residues. V lost 5 bases to trimming and J lost 4 bases; unmatched junction nucleotides: 6. Germline V gene lookup returns CDR1 SGHVS and CDR2 FQNEAQ. The CDR3 spells CASSLGLAGAITGELFF. The DNA for the CDR3 is TGTGCCAGCAGCCTGGGACTAGCGGGGGCGATCACCGGGGAGCTGTTTTTT.

J is TRBJ1-4 and V is TRBV7-6; maybe TRBD1 (6 bases). In germline, CDR1 is SGHVS, CDR2 FNYEAQ. CDR3 length equals 15 residues. V dropped 2 bases and J dropped 6 bases, with 13 bases sitting between them. The CDR3 sequence: CASSLFQGRDEKLFF. The CDR3, as DNA: TGTGCCAGCAGCTTATTCCAGGGGAGAGATGAAAAACTGTTTTTT.

The chain joins TRBV7-6 to TRBJ1-3; no clear D. Trimming pared 6 bases from V and 0 bases from J, leaving 12 bases between. Germline assignment: CDR1 SGHVS and CDR2 FNYEAQ. This CDR3 has 15 residues. For the CDR3, the DNA is TGTGCCAGCAGTTCTGACCGGTCCTCTGGAAACACCATATATTTT. The encoded protein is CASSSDRSSGNTIYF. Full variable domain (remainder filled in from reference TRBV7-6 and TRBJ1-3): GAGVSQSPRYKVTKRGQDVALRCDPISGHVSLYWYRQALGQGPEFLTYFNYEAQQDKSGLPNDRFSAERPEGSISTLTIQRTEQRDSAMYRCASSSDRSSGNTIYFGEGSWLTVV.

The chain combines TRBV11-2 with TRBJ2-3; D gene uncertain. Germline V gene data show CDR1 as SGHAT and CDR2 as FQNNGV. The V and J ends lost 5 bases and 5 bases respectively, with 20 bases between them. The CDR3 is 16 amino acids. The CDR3 loop is CASSPRAVRIGDTQYF. Written as DNA, the CDR3 is TGTGCCAGCAGCCCCCGGGCGGTAAGAATAGGAGATACGCAGTATTTT.

This rearrangement joins TRBV9 to TRBJ2-7; 10 nucleotides line up with TRBD2. Germline values: CDR1 SGDLS, CDR2 YYNGEE. CDR3 length equals 17 residues. Trimming cost V 4 bases and J 7 bases; bases outside gene matches: 17. This chain's CDR3 is CASSPFRMSGGAGEQYF. Here the CDR3 DNA reads TGTGCCAGCAGCCCCTTCCGCATGAGCGGGGGGGCGGGTGAGCAGTACTTC.

This rearrangement joins TRBV7-2 to TRBJ1-6; D ambiguous. Trimming cost V 6 bases and J 2 bases, with 14 bases left between them. CDR3 length: 16 residues. Looked up from germline, CDR1 is SGHTA and CDR2 is FQGNSA. Written as DNA, the CDR3 is TGTGCCAGCAGGGAGGGTGGGGTAACCTATAATTCACCCCTCCACTTT. It yields the protein CASREGGVTYNSPLHF. The full variable domain, with the rest looked up from reference TRBV7-2 and TRBJ1-6, is GAGVSQSPSNKVTEKGKDVELRCDPISGHTALYWYRQSLGQGLEFLIYFQGNSAPDKSGLPSDRFSAERTGGSVSTLTIQRTQQEDSAVYLCASREGGVTYNSPLHFGNGTRLTVT.

The sample holds a few counts of this clone. This chain connects TRBV13 to TRBJ2-7; maybe TRBD2 (6 bases). Between the trimmed V and J ends, which lost 3 bases and 7 bases, there was a span of 16 bases. The CDR3 length is 14 residues. In germline, CDR1 is PRHDT, CDR2 FYEKMQ (reference sequence). CDR3 nucleotide sequence: TGTGCCAGCAGCTTCGCGGCTAGCGCTTTAGAGCAGTACTTC. Translating it yields CASSFAASALEQYF.

This chain connects TRBV2 to TRBJ1-2, with a tentative D call TRBD1 (6 bases). This CDR3 has 16 amino acids. Germline V gene lookup returns CDR1 SNHLY and CDR2 FYNNEI. With 6 bases removed from V and 2 bases from J, the gap between germline ends came to 19 bases. CDR3 protein: CASSRIPGQGNYGYTF. The CDR3 DNA sequence: TGTGCCAGCAGCAGAATACCGGGGCAGGGGAACTATGGCTACACCTTC.

The chain has TRBV28 and TRBJ1-5; TRBD1 aligns across 7 bases. This CDR3 spans 14 amino acids. CDR1 and CDR2 (germline): MDHEN, SYDVKM. The ends lost 6 bases at V and 5 bases at J; junction bases unmatched: 7. For the CDR3, the DNA is TGTGCCAGCAGGCAGAGGGGGCTCGATCAGCCCCAGCATTTT. Protein sequence: CASRQRGLDQPQHF.

This chain connects TRBV7-8 to TRBJ1-2; a weak D match, TRBD1 (5 bases). The CDR3 totals 13 residues. V was cut by 6 bases and J by 8 bases, with 16 bases left in between. CDR1 and CDR2 (germline): SGHVS, FQNEAQ. The CDR3 sequence: CASSDGGTLGYTF. CDR3 nucleotides: TGTGCCAGCAGTGACGGGGGGACGCTGGGCTACACCTTC.

This clone was counted between two and nine times. The chain links TRBV4-1 to TRBJ2-7; D gene ambiguous. The CDR3 sequence is 13 residues long. Germline CDR1 MGHRA, CDR2 YSYEKL. V was cut by 4 bases and J by 5 bases, with 12 bases left in between. Written as DNA, the CDR3 is TGCGCCAGCAGCCTCTCCCCTGCCCACGAGCAGTACTTC. Its protein product is CASSLSPAHEQYF.

This chain joins TRBV7-9 and TRBJ1-1; possible D gene TRBD1, 5 bases. The CDR3 sequence is 14 residues long. Germline V lookup: CDR1 SEHNR, CDR2 FQNEAQ (reference sequence). Trimming took 2 bases from V and 2 from J, leaving 9 bases between them. The DNA for the CDR3 is TGTGCCAGCAGCTTAATCGGGGGAAACACTGAAGCTTTCTTT. Its translation: CASSLIGGNTEAFF.

As DNA, the CDR3 is TGTGCCAGCAGTCTAGACAGGGGGCTTTTGAGCGAGCAGTACTTC. Its translation: CASSLDRGLLSEQYF. The chain joins TRBV28 to TRBJ2-7, with 10 positions matching TRBD1. The germline gives CDR1 MDHEN, CDR2 SYDVKM. Trimming cost V 5 bases and J 6 bases; bases outside gene matches: 10. The CDR3 covers 15 residues.

This chain joins TRBV4-3 and TRBJ2-1, with 7 bases identical to TRBD1. The CDR3 contains 16 residues. The germline V gene encodes CDR1 LGHNA and CDR2 YSLEER. V shed 3 bases and J 2 bases; nucleotides not matched to a gene: 7. The CDR3 sequence is CASSQTTGLPYNEQFF. In DNA, the CDR3 is TGCGCCAGCAGCCAGACGACAGGGCTTCCCTACAATGAGCAGTTCTTC.

This chain uses TRBV5-6 with TRBJ1-2, with D tentatively TRBD1 (5 bases). V gave up 4 bases and J gave up 5 bases, with 15 bases separating them. The germline V gene encodes CDR1 SGHDT and CDR2 YYEEEE. The CDR3 runs to 14 residues. The CDR3 DNA follows: TGTGCCAGCAGCCCGGAGGGACTCCTTTATGGCTACACCTTC. Amino acid sequence: CASSPEGLLYGYTF.

The chain is built from TRBV7-2 and TRBJ2-1; 8 nucleotides agree with TRBD2. Germline trimming cut 5 bases from V and 0 bases from J; bases unmatched to any gene: 6. The CDR3 is 16 amino acids. Germline V lookup: CDR1 SGHTA, CDR2 FQGNSA. CDR3 region: CASSIIAGSSYNEQFF. CDR3 DNA: TGTGCCAGCAGCATAATAGCGGGGAGCTCCTACAATGAGCAGTTCTTC.

For the CDR3, the DNA is TGTGCCAGCAGTGAATCACTAGGCACAGATACGCAGTATTTT. Translating gives CASSESLGTDTQYF. The rearrangement joins TRBV25-1 to TRBJ2-3; D is possibly TRBD2 (5 bases). The CDR3 contains 14 residues. Germline V CDR1 and CDR2: MGHDK, SYGVNS. V was shortened by 1 base and J by 1 base, with 6 bases between the two germline ends. Variable domain in full (rest from reference TRBV25-1 and TRBJ2-3): EADIYQTPRYLVIGTGKKITLECSQTMGHDKMYWYQQDPGMELHLIHYSYGVNSTEKGDLSSESTVSRIRTEHFPLTLESARPSHTSQYLCASSESLGTDTQYFGPGTRLTVL.

This clone was picked up a small number of times. V is TRBV4-1 and J is TRBJ2-5; D gene uncertain. V was shortened by 4 bases and J by 5 bases, with 11 bases between the two germline ends. The length of the CDR3 is 13 residues. Germline lookup yields CDR1 MGHRA and CDR2 YSYEKL. The CDR3 bases are TGCGCCAGCAGCCCCCGTTTGCCGGAGACCCAGTACTTC. Encoded protein: CASSPRLPETQYF.